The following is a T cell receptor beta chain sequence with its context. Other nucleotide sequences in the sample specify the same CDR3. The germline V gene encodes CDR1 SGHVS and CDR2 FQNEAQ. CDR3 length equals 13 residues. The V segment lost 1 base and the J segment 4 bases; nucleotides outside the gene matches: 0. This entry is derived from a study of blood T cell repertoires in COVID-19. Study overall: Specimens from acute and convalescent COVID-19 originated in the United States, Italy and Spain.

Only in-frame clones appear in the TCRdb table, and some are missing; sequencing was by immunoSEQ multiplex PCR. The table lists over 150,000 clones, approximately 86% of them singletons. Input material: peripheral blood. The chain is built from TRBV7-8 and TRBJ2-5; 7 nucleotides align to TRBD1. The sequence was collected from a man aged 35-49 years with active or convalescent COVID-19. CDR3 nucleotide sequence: TGTGCCAGCAGCTTAGGACAGGGAGAGACCCAGTACTTC. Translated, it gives CASSLGQGETQYF.